The present T cell receptor (beta chain) was sequenced within a study of blood T cell repertoires in COVID-19. Whole-study context: The origin of the acute and convalescent COVID-19 samples was the United States, Italy and Spain. Nucleic acid was either cDNA or gDNA, and it came from T cells, B-cell-depleted T cells, or PBMCs.

Seattle researchers signed up patients amid active infection and tracked them longitudinally. Per the authors' pipeline: Using reference gene primer amplification, nucleated cell counts were estimated. Data came from immunoSEQ multiplex PCR; TCRdb stores just in-frame clones and leaves some out. V and J calls and clone size follow that table, whereas D and trimming were derived from the DNA. The repertoire has under 350,000 clones, roughly 90% of them found once; the top ten carry around 6.8%. The CDR3 loop spans 14 amino acids. Germline CDR1 reads SQVTM; CDR2 reads ANQGSEA. With 4 bases clipped from V and 0 bases from J, the junction kept 4 bases outside the gene matches.

Sequencing used peripheral blood. This chain uses TRBV29-1 with TRBJ2-5, with TRBD2 identical over 8 bases. This TCR was recovered from a woman in her twenties or thirties with COVID-19, enrolled during active disease. The CDR3 sequence: CSVGLAGYQETQYF. Here the CDR3 DNA reads TGCAGCGTTGGCCTAGCGGGTTACCAAGAGACCCAGTACTTC.